The rows below give T cell receptor beta chains drawn from one sample of a study of T cells after yellow fever vaccination. MiXCR, applied by TCRdb to the 5' RACE reads, yields one record per CDR3 protein. The sample shows about 360,000 distinct CDR3 sequences, under 7.5% of them seen only once. The source material was PBMCs, sampled 5 days after the yellow fever booster vaccination. The origin of the receptors is a man aged 30-40 years who received the YFV17D yellow fever vaccine. Both conserved end residues are part of each CDR3. A D gene is named only where the DNA matches it firmly. Some rows have no size entry. The others give once, few or many, or a class for an expanded clone.

size	D	V	J	DNA	CDR3
many	-	TRBV4-3	TRBJ2-3	TGCGCCAGCAGCCGCCAACAGAGCACAGATACGCAGTATTTT	CASSRQQSTDTQYF
many	-	TRBV4-3	TRBJ2-3	TGCGCCAGCAGCCAAGGATCCGTCACCATCGGGACGCAGTATTTT	CASSQGSVTIGTQYF
few	-	TRBV20-1	TRBJ2-5	TGCAGTGCTAAAAGCGGGGAGACCCAGTACTTC	CSAKSGETQYF
-	-	TRBV9	TRBJ2-1	TGTGCCAGCAGCGGAACAGGGTGGCCGGCCAATGAGCAGTTCTTC	CASSGTGWPANEQFF
many	-	TRBV5-1	TRBJ2-5	TGCGCCAGCAGTCCGAGCATACAGGGAGGGCAAGAGACCCAGTACTTC	CASSPSIQGGQETQYF
-	TRBD2	TRBV5-1	TRBJ2-5	TGCGCCAGCAGTCTACTAGCGCAAGAGACCCAGTACTTC	CASSLLAQETQYF
-	-	TRBV20-1	TRBJ2-6	TGCAGTGCTAGAGCCGGAACCTCTGGGGCCAACGTCCTGACTTTC	CSARAGTSGANVLTF
-	TRBD2	TRBV6-1	TRBJ2-1	TGTGCCAGCAGTCCTCTAGCGGGAGGAGTACCACAGTTCTTC	CASSPLAGGVPQFF
-	TRBD2	TRBV7-2	TRBJ2-1	TGTGCCAGCAGCTTATGGACTAGCGGTCGGCAGTTCTTC	CASSLWTSGRQFF
-	-	TRBV20-1	TRBJ2-2	TGCAGTGCTAGTCGCGGTACAGTAGGCACCGGGGAGCTGTTTTTT	CSASRGTVGTGELFF
many	-	TRBV29-1	TRBJ2-5	TGCAGCGTTGATTCCGGGGCCCGGGAGACCCAGTACTTC	CSVDSGARETQYF
many	TRBD2	TRBV5-1	TRBJ2-1	TGCGCCAGCAGCTTGGAGCTAGCGGGGGTATATGAGCAGTTCTTC	CASSLELAGVYEQFF
many	-	TRBV12-3/TRBV12-4	TRBJ2-2	TGTGCCAGCAGTCTAACGCAGGGGGAGCTGTTTTTT	CASSLTQGELFF
-	-	TRBV25-1	TRBJ2-7	TGTGCCAGCAGAAGCAACTCCGTTCAGCAGTACTTC	CASRSNSVQQYF
few	-	TRBV30	TRBJ1-2	TGTGCCTGGACGTTAGCTAACTATGGCTACACCTTC	CAWTLANYGYTF
many	-	TRBV15	TRBJ2-3	TGTGCCACCAGCTCAGATTCCGGGACTACAGATACGCAGTATTTT	CATSSDSGTTDTQYF
many	TRBD2	TRBV29-1	TRBJ2-1	TGCAGCGTTGAAGAAGCGGGAGGGGGGCGTGGGCAGTTCTTC	CSVEEAGGGRGQFF
many	-	TRBV15	TRBJ2-4	TGTGCCACCAGCAGGGACACTAGATACTCGGTTCAGTACTTC	CATSRDTRYSVQYF
-	TRBD2	TRBV3-1	TRBJ2-1	TGTGCCAGCAGCCCGGGGGGCCTAGCGGGAGTCTTTTACAATGAGCAGTTCTTC	CASSPGGLAGVFYNEQFF
-	TRBD2	TRBV10-3	TRBJ2-7	TGTGCCATCAGTGATCAGGGACTAGCGGGAGGGATAACCTACGAGCAGTACTTC	CAISDQGLAGGITYEQYF
many	TRBD1	TRBV11-2	TRBJ2-7	TGTGCCAGCAGCAAGTATACAGGGGGCGAAGCTTACGAGCAGTACTTC	CASSKYTGGEAYEQYF
-	-	TRBV5-4	TRBJ2-3	TGTGCCAGCAGCCTTTCTTGGACAGATACGCAGTATTTT	CASSLSWTDTQYF
many	TRBD1	TRBV28	TRBJ2-7	TGTGCCAGCAGTTTCTATAACCCAGGGGGCGCTTTGGACGAGCAGTACTTC	CASSFYNPGGALDEQYF
-	-	TRBV7-2	TRBJ2-3	TGTCCCAGCAGCTTAGTACGTCCGGGGGAGTTCACAGATACGCAGTATTTT	CPSSLVRPGEFTDTQYF
-	-	TRBV28	TRBJ2-3	TGTGCCAGCAGTTTATACAACACAGATACGCAGTATTTT	CASSLYNTDTQYF
-	-	TRBV20-1	TRBJ1-4	TGCAGTGCTAGAGGTGGGGGTGAAAAACTGTTTTTT	CSARGGGEKLFF
-	-	TRBV6-5	TRBJ2-1	TGTGCCAGCAGTTACTCCTCCTCAGAATACAAGGATGAGCAGTTCTTC	CASSYSSSEYKDEQFF
-	-	TRBV6-2/TRBV6-3	TRBJ2-1	TGTGCCAGCAGTTACGCCCACCCTGGGAAGTACTTC	CASSYAHPGKYF
-	-	TRBV28	TRBJ1-6	TGTGCCAGCACCCCCCGGTATGGGTCCCTCCACTTT	CASTPRYGSLHF
few	-	TRBV28	TRBJ2-1	TGTGCCAGCAGTTTATATCCCAGGGTCCACTACAATGAGCAGTTCTTC	CASSLYPRVHYNEQFF
-	TRBD2	TRBV3-1	TRBJ2-5	TGTGCCAGCAGCCAAGGGACTAGCGGGTCCTCGGAGACCCAGTACTTC	CASSQGTSGSSETQYF
few	TRBD1	TRBV29-1	TRBJ2-7	TGCAGCGTTGAATTGATACCGGGACAGGGTTACGAGCAGTACTTC	CSVELIPGQGYEQYF
few	-	TRBV27	TRBJ1-4	TGTGCCAGCAGACTTTCAGGGTCAGGAAATGAAAAACTGTTTTTT	CASRLSGSGNEKLFF
few	-	TRBV12-3/TRBV12-4	TRBJ1-1	TGTGCCAGCAGTTTTAAGGTGGACACTGAAGCTTTCTTT	CASSFKVDTEAFF
-	-	TRBV19	TRBJ2-7	TGTGCCAGTAGTATTGAAAGGCCGGGCGAGCAGTACTTC	CASSIERPGEQYF
many	-	TRBV5-1	TRBJ2-6	TGCGCCAGCAGCTTGGACCCGACCTCTGGGGCCAACGTCCTGACTTTC	CASSLDPTSGANVLTF
many	TRBD1	TRBV12-3/TRBV12-4	TRBJ2-2	TGTGCCAGCAGCTATAAGACAGGGGCCACCGGGGAGCTGTTTTTT	CASSYKTGATGELFF
-	-	TRBV5-1	TRBJ1-2	TGCGCCAGCAGCTTGGCTCTGGCAGGCTATGGCTACACCTTC	CASSLALAGYGYTF
many	-	TRBV7-9	TRBJ2-2	TGTGCCAGCAGCCCGGGACTGGGGGACACCGGGGAGCTGTTTTTT	CASSPGLGDTGELFF
many	TRBD1	TRBV6-5	TRBJ2-7	TGTGCCAGCAGTTACAACAGGGGCTCCTACGAGCAGTACTTC	CASSYNRGSYEQYF
-	-	TRBV21-1	TRBJ2-5	TGTGCCAGCAGAACGTCCGTCCTACTAGTTCTTATGGAGACCCAGTACTTC	CASRTSVLLVLMETQYF
many	TRBD2	TRBV7-9	TRBJ2-5	TGTGCCAGCAGCTTAGTGCAGCGGGAGTTTCAAGAGACCCAGTACTTC	CASSLVQREFQETQYF
-	-	TRBV7-9	TRBJ2-5	TGTGCCAGCAACCTCGACGGTGGCATGGGGACCCAGTACTTC	CASNLDGGMGTQYF
few	-	TRBV7-9	TRBJ2-1	TGTGCCAGCAGCACGGGCGGGAATTGGAATGAGCAGTTCTTC	CASSTGGNWNEQFF
-	-	TRBV7-2	TRBJ2-3	TGTGCCAGCAGCTCAGACCTAGGGGCAGATACGCAGTATTTT	CASSSDLGADTQYF
many	-	TRBV10-3	TRBJ1-2	TGTGCCATCAGTGAAGGGAGATATAACTACACCTTC	CAISEGRYNYTF
-	-	TRBV5-6	TRBJ2-5	TGTGCCAGCAGCTTGCGGCAGCCGGAGACCCAGTACTTC	CASSLRQPETQYF
-	TRBD1	TRBV28	TRBJ1-1	TGTGCCAGCAGCCGAAACAGGGGTAGTCGTACTGAAGCTTTCTTT	CASSRNRGSRTEAFF
many	TRBD2	TRBV29-1	TRBJ2-7	TGCAGCGCCGCTCACTCTACTAGCGCCATTCAGGTGCAGTACTTC	CSAAHSTSAIQVQYF
few	-	TRBV12-3/TRBV12-4	TRBJ2-7	TGTGCCAGCAGTTTGGGCAGGGCTCTCGAGCAGTACTTC	CASSLGRALEQYF
-	-	TRBV5-6	TRBJ1-1	TGTGCCAGCAGCTTGGGTCTGAAGAACACTGAAGCTTTCTTT	CASSLGLKNTEAFF
-	-	TRBV5-6	TRBJ2-1	TGTGCCAGCAGCTTGGGATCTTTGAGGGGCGATGAGCAGTTCTTC	CASSLGSLRGDEQFF